The 18 T cell receptor beta chains given below trace back to one sample, sequenced in a study of shared clonotypes between healthy human individuals. The data were produced by immunoSEQ multiplex PCR, yet TCRdb's version contains in-frame clones alone and is incomplete. The sample carries some 350,000 clones, approximately 79% recorded once. Material for sequencing was memory CD4+ T cells sorted from blood. Subset specified: CD45RA-negative fraction. Receptors originate from a man aged 30 to 39 in good health.

For the CDR3, the DNA is TGCGCCAGCAGTGAGTCTAGCGGCTACAATGAGCAGTTCTTC. Amino acids: CASSESSGYNEQFF. The chain is built from TRBV10-2 and TRBJ2-1; perhaps TRBD2 as D (6 bases). V was trimmed by 0 bases and J by 3 bases, leaving 6 bases between them. CDR3 size: 14 residues. Looked up from germline, CDR1 is WSHSY and CDR2 is SAAADI.

This clone was seen once. The rearrangement uses TRBV7-9 and TRBJ1-3; possibly TRBD1 for D (5 bases). The CDR3 contains 15 residues. Trimming stripped 5 bases from V and 1 base from J, with 12 bases between. Germline V lookup: CDR1 SEHNR, CDR2 FQNEAQ (reference sequence). Here the CDR3 reads CASSPPGASGNTIYF. In nucleotides, the CDR3 is TGTGCCAGCAGCCCCCCCGGGGCGTCTGGAAACACCATATATTTT.

The J gene is TRBJ2-3, the V gene TRBV5-1; 13 nucleotides match TRBD2. The germline CDR1 and CDR2 sequences are SGHRS and YFSETQ. This CDR3 is 14 amino acids long. V shed 4 bases and J 6 bases; nucleotides not matched to a gene: 2. This chain's CDR3 is CASSGTSGKDTQYF. The DNA for the CDR3 is TGCGCCAGCAGCGGGACTAGCGGGAAGGATACGCAGTATTTT.

The gene calls are TRBV4-1 and TRBJ2-7; 9 bases line up with TRBD1. J lost 3 bases, V lost 2 bases, and 5 bases had no gene match. Germline assignment: CDR1 MGHRA and CDR2 YSYEKL. The CDR3 covers 15 residues. The CDR3 loop reads CASSQQQGAFYEQYF. CDR3 bases: TGCGCCAGCAGCCAACAACAGGGGGCTTTCTACGAGCAGTACTTC.

J is TRBJ1-4 and V is TRBV27, with TRBD1 matching over 11 bases. Losses at the gene ends were 6 bases for V and 8 bases for J; bases not matched to a gene: 5. Germline assignment: CDR1 MNHEY and CDR2 SMNVEV (reference sequence). The CDR3 loop spans 14 amino acids. In DNA, the CDR3 is TGTGCCAGCAGCTCCGGGACAGGGGGAGAAAAACTGTTTTTT. This gives the protein CASSSGTGGEKLFF. Full variable domain (rest looked up from reference TRBV27 and TRBJ1-4): EAQVTQNPRYLITVTGKKLTVTCSQNMNHEYMSWYRQDPGLGLRQIYYSMNVEVTDKGDVPEGYKVSRKEKRNFPLILESPSPNQTSLYFCASSSGTGGEKLFFGSGTQLSVL.

J is TRBJ2-6 and V is TRBV30, with D possibly matching TRBD2 (6 bases). V gave up 4 bases and J gave up 0 bases, with 16 bases separating them. Germline values: CDR1 GTSNPN, CDR2 SVGIG (reference sequence). The CDR3 has 17 residues. CDR3 amino acids: CAWNGLQKTSGANVLTF. CDR3 coding DNA: TGTGCCTGGAATGGACTACAAAAAACCTCTGGGGCCAACGTCCTGACTTTC.

The V call is TRBV19, the J call TRBJ1-5, with a possible D match to TRBD1 (5 bases). The CDR3 is made up of 15 amino acids. Germline values: CDR1 LNHDA, CDR2 SQIVND (reference sequence). With 7 bases removed from V and 5 bases from J, the gap between germline ends came to 18 bases. The CDR3: CASTWGKGPYQPQHF. The CDR3 DNA reads TGTGCCAGTACCTGGGGAAAGGGGCCTTATCAGCCCCAGCATTTT.

This clone was recorded only once. This chain links TRBV7-2 with TRBJ2-7; D possibly corresponds to TRBD1 (5 bases). Germline V gives CDR1 SGHTA, CDR2 FQGNSA. Trimming cost V 0 bases and J 7 bases, with 10 bases left between them. The CDR3 has 13 amino acids. The CDR3: CASSLASRVEQYF. CDR3 nucleotides: TGTGCCAGCAGCTTAGCGTCCAGGGTAGAGCAGTACTTC.

The sample holds one count of this clone. The chain employs TRBV29-1 and TRBJ2-7, with 8 bases matching TRBD1. This CDR3 region has 11 residues. Germline V lookup: CDR1 SQVTM, CDR2 ANQGSEA. Trimming cost V 7 bases and J 3 bases; bases outside gene matches: 2. For the CDR3, the DNA is TGCAGCGCAGGACAGGGCTACGAGCAGTACTTC. Protein: CSAGQGYEQYF.

This clone turned up a few times. The genes are TRBV11-2 and TRBJ2-7; 9 nucleotides line up with TRBD2. V was pared by 2 bases and J by 7 bases, with 9 bases of the junction left unmatched. Germline V gene lookup returns CDR1 SGHAT and CDR2 FQNNGV. The CDR3 length is 15 residues. CDR3 protein: CASSLRGSGSGEQYF. The CDR3 region has the DNA TGTGCCAGCAGCTTAAGAGGTAGCGGGAGTGGGGAGCAGTACTTC.

The CDR3 DNA reads TGTGCCAGCAGCCGAACGGGACTAGCGGGCACAGATACGCAGTATTTT. Protein: CASSRTGLAGTDTQYF. This chain connects TRBV9 to TRBJ2-3, with TRBD2 identical over 11 bases. The junction had 5 bases not matched to a gene; V was cut back by 4 bases and J by 1 base. This CDR3 is 16 amino acids long. CDR1 is SGDLS and CDR2 is YYNGEE in the germline V gene.

The chain is built from TRBV10-3 and TRBJ2-6; 7 positions agree with TRBD2. Germline V gene data show CDR1 as ENHRY and CDR2 as SYGVKD. J was trimmed by 3 bases and V by 6 bases; bases with no gene match: 5. The CDR3 extends over 15 amino acids. The CDR3 bases are TGTGCCATCAGCGATACTAGCGTTGGGGCCAACGTCCTGACTTTC. Encoded protein: CAISDTSVGANVLTF.

The chain carries TRBV11-3 and TRBJ2-1, with 8 bases aligning to TRBD2. CDR1 and CDR2 from the germline V gene are SGHNT and YENEEA. V trimming: 4 bases; J trimming: 4 bases; junction bases outside the gene matches: 3. This CDR3 has 14 amino acids. The CDR3 is CASSYTSGYNEQFF. For the CDR3, the DNA is TGTGCCAGCAGCTACACTAGCGGTTACAATGAGCAGTTCTTC.

The chain is built from TRBV19 and TRBJ1-5; D is possibly TRBD1 (6 bases). CDR3 length: 15 amino acids. V was clipped by 3 bases and J by 7 bases, with 16 bases between them. Germline V gives CDR1 LNHDA, CDR2 SQIVND (reference sequence). The CDR3 bases are TGTGCCAGTAGTATTAAAATGACAGGCCGGCAGCCCCAGCATTTT. Translated, it gives CASSIKMTGRQPQHF.

This sequence joins TRBV12-5 and TRBJ1-5; no firm D call. Germline CDR1 LGHNT, CDR2 FRNRAP. Trimming pared 6 bases from V and 5 bases from J, leaving 20 bases between. This CDR3 region has 16 residues. The CDR3 DNA reads TGTGCTAGTGGCGCTGGCAGACACGGTGGGGATCAGCCCCAGCATTTT. Encoded protein: CASGAGRHGGDQPQHF.

V gene TRBV10-1 combines with J gene TRBJ2-6; D unclear. Trimming removed 3 bases at V and 0 bases at J, with 9 bases between. From germline, CDR1 is WNHNN and CDR2 SYGVQD (reference sequence). The CDR3 runs 16 residues. CDR3 loop: CASSDGTSSGANVLTF. The CDR3 bases are TGCGCCAGCAGTGATGGCACCAGCTCTGGGGCCAACGTCCTGACTTTC.

The chain joins TRBV5-1 to TRBJ2-5; D assignment may be TRBD1 or TRBD2 (5 bases each). The J call may be wrong; the DNA end is better matched by TRBJ2-7. The CDR3 totals 13 residues. Per the germline V gene, CDR1 is SGHRS and CDR2 is YFSETQ. CDR3 in amino acids: CASSLAGTYEQYF. CDR3 coding DNA: TGCGCCAGCAGCTTGGCAGGGACGTACGAGCAGTACTTC.

This clone was observed a few times. This sequence joins TRBV7-9 and TRBJ2-2; D remains unclear. Germline V gene lookup returns CDR1 SEHNR and CDR2 FQNEAQ (reference sequence). The CDR3 extends over 12 amino acids. V lost 3 bases and J lost 9, with 8 bases in between. CDR3 region: CASSFGSRELFF. CDR3 DNA: TGTGCCAGCAGCTTTGGTTCGCGGGAGCTGTTTTTT. The full variable domain, completed using reference TRBV7-9 and TRBJ2-2, is DTGVSQNPRHKITKRGQNVTFRCDPISEHNRLYWYRQTLGQGPEFLTYFQNEAQLEKSRLLSDRFSAERPKGSFSTLEIQRTEQGDSAMYLCASSFGSRELFFGEGSRLTVL.